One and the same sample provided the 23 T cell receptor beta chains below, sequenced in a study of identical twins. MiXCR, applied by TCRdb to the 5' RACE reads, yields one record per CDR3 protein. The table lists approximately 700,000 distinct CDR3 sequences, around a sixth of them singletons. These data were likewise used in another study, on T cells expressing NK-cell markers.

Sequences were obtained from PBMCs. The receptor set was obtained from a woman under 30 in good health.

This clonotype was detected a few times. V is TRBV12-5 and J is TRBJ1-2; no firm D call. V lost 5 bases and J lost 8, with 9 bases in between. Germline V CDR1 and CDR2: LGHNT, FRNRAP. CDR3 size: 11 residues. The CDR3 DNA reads TGTGCTAGTGGTGGCTTTCAGGGCTACACCTTC. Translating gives CASGGFQGYTF.

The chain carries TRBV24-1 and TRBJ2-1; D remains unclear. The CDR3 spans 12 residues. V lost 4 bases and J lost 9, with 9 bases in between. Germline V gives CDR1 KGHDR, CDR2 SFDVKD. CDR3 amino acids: CATSDLVGEQFF. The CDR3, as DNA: TGTGCCACCAGTGACCTAGTGGGTGAGCAGTTCTTC.

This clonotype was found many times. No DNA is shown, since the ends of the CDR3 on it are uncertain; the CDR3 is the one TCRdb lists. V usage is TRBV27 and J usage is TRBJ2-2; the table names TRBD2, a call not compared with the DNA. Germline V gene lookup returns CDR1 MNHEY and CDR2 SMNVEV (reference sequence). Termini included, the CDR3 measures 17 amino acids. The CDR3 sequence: CASSSSTSGRGTGELFF.

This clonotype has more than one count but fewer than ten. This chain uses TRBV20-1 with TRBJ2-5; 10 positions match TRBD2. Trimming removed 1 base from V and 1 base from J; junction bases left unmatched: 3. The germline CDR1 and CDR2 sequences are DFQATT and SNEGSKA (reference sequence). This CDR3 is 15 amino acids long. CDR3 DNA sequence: TGCAGTGCTAGAGGTCCTAGCGGGGGCCAAGAGACCCAGTACTTC. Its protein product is CSARGPSGGQETQYF.

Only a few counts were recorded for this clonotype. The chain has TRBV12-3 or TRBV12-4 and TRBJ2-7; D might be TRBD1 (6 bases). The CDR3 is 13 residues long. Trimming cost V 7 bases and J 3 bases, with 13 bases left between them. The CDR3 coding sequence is TGTGCCAGCAAAACCACACAGGGCTACGAGCAGTACTTC. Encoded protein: CASKTTQGYEQYF.

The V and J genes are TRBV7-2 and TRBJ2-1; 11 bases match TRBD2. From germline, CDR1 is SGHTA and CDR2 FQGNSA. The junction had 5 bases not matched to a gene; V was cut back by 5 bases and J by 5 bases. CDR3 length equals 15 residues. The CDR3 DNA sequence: TGTGCCAGCAGCGTACTAGCGGGAGTAAACAATGAGCAGTTCTTC. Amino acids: CASSVLAGVNNEQFF.

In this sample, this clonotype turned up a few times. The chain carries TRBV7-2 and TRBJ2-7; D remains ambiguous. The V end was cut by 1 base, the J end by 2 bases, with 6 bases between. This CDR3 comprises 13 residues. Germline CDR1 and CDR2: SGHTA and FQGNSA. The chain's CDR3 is CASSLGYTYEQYF. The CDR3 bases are TGTGCCAGCAGCTTAGGCTATACCTACGAGCAGTACTTC.

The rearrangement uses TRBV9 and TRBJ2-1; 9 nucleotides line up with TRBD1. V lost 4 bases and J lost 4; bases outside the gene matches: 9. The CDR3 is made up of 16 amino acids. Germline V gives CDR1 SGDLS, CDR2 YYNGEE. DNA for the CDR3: TGTGCCAGCAGCACCCCCGGGACAGGGCCGTACAATGAGCAGTTCTTC. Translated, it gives CASSTPGTGPYNEQFF.

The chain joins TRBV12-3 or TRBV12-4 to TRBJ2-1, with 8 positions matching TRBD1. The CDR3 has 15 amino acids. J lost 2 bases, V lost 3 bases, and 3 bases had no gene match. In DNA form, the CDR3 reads TGTGCCAGCAGTTTCGAGACAGGGGCCTACAATGAGCAGTTCTTC. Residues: CASSFETGAYNEQFF.

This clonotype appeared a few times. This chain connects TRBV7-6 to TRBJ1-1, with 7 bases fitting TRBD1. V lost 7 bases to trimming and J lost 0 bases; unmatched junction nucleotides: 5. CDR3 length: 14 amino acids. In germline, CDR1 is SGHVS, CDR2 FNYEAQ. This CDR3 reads CASMPRGVNTEAFF. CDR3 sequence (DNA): TGTGCCAGCATGCCCAGGGGGGTGAACACTGAAGCTTTCTTT.

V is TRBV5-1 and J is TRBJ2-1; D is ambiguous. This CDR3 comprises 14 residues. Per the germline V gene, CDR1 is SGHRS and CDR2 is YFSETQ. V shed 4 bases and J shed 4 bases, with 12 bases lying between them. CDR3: CASSIAATYNEQFF. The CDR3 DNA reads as TGCGCCAGCAGCATCGCGGCGACTTACAATGAGCAGTTCTTC.

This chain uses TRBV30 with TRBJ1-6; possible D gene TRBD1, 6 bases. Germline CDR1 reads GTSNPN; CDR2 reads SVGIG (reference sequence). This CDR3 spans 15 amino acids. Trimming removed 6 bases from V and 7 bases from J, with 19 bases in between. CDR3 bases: TGTGCCTGCAGCACGACAGGCCCCTCAAATTCACCCCTCCACTTT. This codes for CACSTTGPSNSPLHF.

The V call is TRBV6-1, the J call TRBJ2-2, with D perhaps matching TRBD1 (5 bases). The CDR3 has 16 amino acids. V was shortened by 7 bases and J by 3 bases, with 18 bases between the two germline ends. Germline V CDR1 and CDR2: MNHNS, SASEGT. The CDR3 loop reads CASTPSQGRDTGELFF. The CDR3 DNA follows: TGTGCCAGCACCCCCTCCCAGGGCAGGGACACCGGGGAGCTGTTTTTT.

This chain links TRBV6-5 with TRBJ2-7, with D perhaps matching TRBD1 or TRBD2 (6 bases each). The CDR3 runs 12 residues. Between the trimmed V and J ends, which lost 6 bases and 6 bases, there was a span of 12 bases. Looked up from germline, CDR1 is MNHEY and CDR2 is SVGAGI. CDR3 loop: CASRGGGVEQYF. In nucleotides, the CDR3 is TGTGCCAGCAGGGGGGGCGGTGTCGAGCAGTACTTC.

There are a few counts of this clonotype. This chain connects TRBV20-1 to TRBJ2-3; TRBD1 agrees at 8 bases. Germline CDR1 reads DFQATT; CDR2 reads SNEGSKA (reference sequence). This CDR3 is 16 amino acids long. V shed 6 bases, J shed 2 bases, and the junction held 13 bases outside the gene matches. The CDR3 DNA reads TGCAGTGCGCGAGCGACCCGGGACAGGTTCACAGATACGCAGTATTTT. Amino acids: CSARATRDRFTDTQYF.

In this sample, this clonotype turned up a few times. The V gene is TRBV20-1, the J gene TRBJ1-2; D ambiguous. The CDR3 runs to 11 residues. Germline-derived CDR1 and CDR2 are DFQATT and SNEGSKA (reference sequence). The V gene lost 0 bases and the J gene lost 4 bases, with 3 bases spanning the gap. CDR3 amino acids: CSARDPYGYTF. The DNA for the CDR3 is TGCAGTGCTAGAGATCCCTATGGCTACACCTTC.

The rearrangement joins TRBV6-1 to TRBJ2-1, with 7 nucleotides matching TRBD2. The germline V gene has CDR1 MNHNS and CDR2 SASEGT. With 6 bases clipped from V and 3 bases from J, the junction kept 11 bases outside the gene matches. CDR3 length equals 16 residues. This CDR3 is CASRGSGGYDYNEQFF. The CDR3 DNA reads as TGTGCCAGCAGGGGATCGGGGGGATACGACTACAATGAGCAGTTCTTC.

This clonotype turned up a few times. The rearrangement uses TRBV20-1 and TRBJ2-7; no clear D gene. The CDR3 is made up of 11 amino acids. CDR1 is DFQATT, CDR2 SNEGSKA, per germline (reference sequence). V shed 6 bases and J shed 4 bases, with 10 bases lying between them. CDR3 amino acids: CSAQRVYEQYF. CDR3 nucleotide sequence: TGCAGTGCGCAGCGAGTATACGAGCAGTACTTC.

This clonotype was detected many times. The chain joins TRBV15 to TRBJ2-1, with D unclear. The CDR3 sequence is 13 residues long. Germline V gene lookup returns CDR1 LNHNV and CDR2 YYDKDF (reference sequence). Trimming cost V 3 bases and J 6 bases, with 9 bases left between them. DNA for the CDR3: TGTGCCACCAGCAGGGCCTTGGGCAATGAGCAGTTCTTC. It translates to CATSRALGNEQFF. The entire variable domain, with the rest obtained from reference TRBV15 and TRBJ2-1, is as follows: DAMVIQNPRYQVTQFGKPVTLSCSQTLNHNVMYWYQQKSSQAPKLLFHYYDKDFNNEADTPDNFQSRRPNTSFCFLDIRSPGLGDTAMYLCATSRALGNEQFFGPGTRLTVL.

CDR3 residues: CASSRGAQGEQYF. The CDR3 nucleotides are TGCGCCAGCAGCCGAGGTGCCCAAGGCGAGCAGTACTTC. V and J are TRBV5-1 and TRBJ2-7, with D uncertain. Between the trimmed V and J ends, which lost 4 bases and 6 bases, there was a span of 14 bases. This CDR3 spans 13 amino acids. Germline V gives CDR1 SGHRS, CDR2 YFSETQ. Complete variable domain (other parts from reference TRBV5-1 and TRBJ2-7): KAGVTQTPRYLIKTRGQQVTLSCSPISGHRSVSWYQQTPGQGLQFLFEYFSETQRNKGNFPGRFSGRQFSNSRSEMNVSTLELGDSALYLCASSRGAQGEQYFGPGTRLTVT.

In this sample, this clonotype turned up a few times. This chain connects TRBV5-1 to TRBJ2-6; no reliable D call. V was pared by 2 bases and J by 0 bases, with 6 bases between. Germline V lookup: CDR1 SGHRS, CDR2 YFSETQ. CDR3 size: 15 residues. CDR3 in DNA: TGCGCCAGCAGCTTTCAAATCTCTGGGGCCAACGTCCTGACTTTC. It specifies CASSFQISGANVLTF.

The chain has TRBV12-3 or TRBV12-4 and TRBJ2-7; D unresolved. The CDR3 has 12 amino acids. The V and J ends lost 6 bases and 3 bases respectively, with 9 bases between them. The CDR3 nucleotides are TGTGCCAGCAGCCCCACCCACTACGAGCAGTACTTC. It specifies CASSPTHYEQYF.

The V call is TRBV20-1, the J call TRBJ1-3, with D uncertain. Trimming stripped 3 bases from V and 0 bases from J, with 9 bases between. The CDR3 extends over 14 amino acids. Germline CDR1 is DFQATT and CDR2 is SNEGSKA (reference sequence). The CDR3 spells CSASRTASGNTIYF. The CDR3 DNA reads TGCAGTGCTAGTCGCACGGCCTCTGGAAACACCATATATTTT.